The 10 T cell receptor beta chains presented below share a single source sample, sequenced in a study of T-cell memory formation after mild COVID-19. A single record per CDR3 protein comes from TCRdb applying MiXCR to the 5' RACE reads. The sample has hundreds of thousands of distinct CDR3 sequences, nearly 25% seen once; the top ten hold about an eighth. The sample comprised PBMCs or a T cell subset sorted from them (not recorded which). All receptors derive from an adult woman who had mild COVID-19 (a few samples of this study predate the infection). Cell type and time point are not known.

The V and J genes are TRBV4-1 and TRBJ1-2; 9 nucleotides align to TRBD1. The length of the CDR3 is 17 residues. CDR1 and CDR2 from the germline V gene are MGHRA and YSYEKL. V trimming: 0 bases; J trimming: 3 bases; junction bases outside the gene matches: 8. In DNA form, the CDR3 reads TGCGCCAGCAGCCAAGATATCGGGGACAGGGTTGACTATGGCTACACCTTC. Its translation: CASSQDIGDRVDYGYTF.

The rearrangement uses TRBV5-6 and TRBJ2-6; no definite D call. The CDR3 runs to 16 residues. V was pared by 1 base and J by 4 bases, with 12 bases between. Germline CDR1 is SGHDT and CDR2 is YYEEEE. CDR3 nucleotide sequence: TGTGCCAGCAGCTTGTTTGTGCGCCCAGGGGCCAACGTCCTGACTTTC. It translates to CASSLFVRPGANVLTF. The full variable domain, rest sourced from reference TRBV5-6 and TRBJ2-6, is DAGVTQSPTHLIKTRGQQVTLRCSPKSGHDTVSWYQQALGQGPQFIFQYYEEEERQRGNFPDRFSGHQFPNYSSELNVNALLLGDSALYLCASSLFVRPGANVLTFGAGSRLTVL.

The chain employs TRBV11-3 and TRBJ2-7; weak D call: TRBD2 (5 bases). The CDR3 runs to 13 residues. The V gene's germline CDR1 is SGHNT and CDR2 YENEEA. Deletions cut 5 bases from V and 3 bases from J, with 11 bases between. CDR3 nucleotide sequence: TGTGCCAGCAGCCCCCTAGAGGGCTACGAGCAGTACTTC. Encoded protein: CASSPLEGYEQYF. Drawing the rest from reference TRBV11-3 and TRBJ2-7, the complete variable domain is EAGVVQSPRYKIIEKKQPVAFWCNPISGHNTLYWYLQNLGQGPELLIRYENEEAVDDSQLPKDRFSAERLKGVDSTLKIQPAELGDSAVYLCASSPLEGYEQYFGPGTRLTVT.

This clonotype was detected a few times. The chain combines TRBV11-2 with TRBJ2-1; either TRBD1 or TRBD2 may fit D (5 bases each). The ends were cut back, 3 bases at V and 8 bases at J, with 20 bases in the middle. This CDR3 comprises 16 residues. Germline loops: CDR1 SGHAT, CDR2 FQNNGV. CDR3 sequence reads: CASSLARVGLRDEQFF. CDR3 nucleotide sequence: TGTGCCAGCAGCTTGGCCAGGGTAGGCTTGAGGGATGAGCAGTTCTTC. The full variable domain, in which reference TRBV11-2 and TRBJ2-1 provide the parts outside the CDR3, is EAGVAQSPRYKIIEKRQSVAFWCNPISGHATLYWYQQILGQGPKLLIQFQNNGVVDDSQLPKDRFSAERLKGVDSTLKIQPAKLEDSAVYLCASSLARVGLRDEQFFGPGTRLTVL.

This clonotype showed up just once. J is TRBJ2-3 and V is TRBV10-3; a possible D gene is TRBD2 (5 bases). The germline V gene has CDR1 ENHRY and CDR2 SYGVKD. V gave up 7 bases and J gave up 2 bases, with 22 bases separating them. This CDR3 has 17 amino acids. The CDR3, as DNA: TGTGCCATCAACGACCCGGGCACCCCGGAGGACACAGATACGCAGTATTTT. It is translated as CAINDPGTPEDTDTQYF.

This clonotype turned up a few times. The chain joins TRBV20-1 to TRBJ2-2, with 9 bases aligning to TRBD1. Losses at the gene ends were 3 bases for V and 6 bases for J; bases not matched to a gene: 11. This CDR3 is built from 16 residues. CDR1 and CDR2 (germline): DFQATT, SNEGSKA (reference sequence). The CDR3 DNA is TGCAGTGCTAGGGAACCGGGACAGGGATTAGCCGGGGAGCTGTTTTTT. This translates into CSAREPGQGLAGELFF.

This clonotype was seen more than once but under ten times. The chain uses TRBV19 and TRBJ1-5; tentatively, D is TRBD1 (6 bases). CDR1 is LNHDA and CDR2 is SQIVND in the germline V gene (reference sequence). V lost 5 bases and J 3 bases, leaving 17 bases between the germline ends. This CDR3 spans 16 amino acids. The CDR3 region is CASSVRDTSSNQPQHF. CDR3 in DNA: TGTGCCAGTAGTGTCCGGGACACGAGCTCCAATCAGCCCCAGCATTTT.

The J gene is TRBJ2-5, the V gene TRBV29-1; 8 nucleotides match TRBD2. Germline V gene data show CDR1 as SQVTM and CDR2 as ANQGSEA. After removal of 6 bases from V and 2 bases from J, the junction contained 11 bases not matched to a gene. The CDR3 covers 15 residues. The CDR3 sequence: CSVRRGTSGQETQYF. CDR3 DNA sequence: TGCAGCGTCAGGCGGGGCACTAGCGGACAAGAGACCCAGTACTTC.

The chain links TRBV4-1 to TRBJ1-2, with a tentative D call TRBD1 (6 bases). This CDR3 has 14 residues. V was cut by 2 bases and J by 4 bases, with 11 bases left in between. Germline V gene data show CDR1 as MGHRA and CDR2 as YSYEKL. The CDR3 DNA reads TGCGCCAGCAGCCAAAGTGAAGGGGGCTATGGCTACACCTTC. This codes for CASSQSEGGYGYTF.

Written as DNA, the CDR3 is TGTGCCAGCAGCCAAGATGTAGAGAACACTGAAGCTTTCTTT. Protein product: CASSQDVENTEAFF. The chain links TRBV4-2 to TRBJ1-1; D is unclear. V was cut by 0 bases and J by 1 base, with 6 bases left in between. This CDR3 has 14 amino acids. Germline values: CDR1 LGHNA, CDR2 YNFKEQ.